The 20 T cell receptor beta chains presented below share a single source sample, sequenced in a study of CD8+ T cells in alopecia areata (dated by TCRdb to the late 2010s). The receptor library was made with the immunoSEQ multiplex PCR assay. To provide template for TCR sequencing, every sample had RNA extracted and reverse transcribed into cDNA. The table comes from immuneACCESS by way of TCRdb, which keeps in-frame sequences with V and J called. Part of the clones is missing from these tables; in studies checked, under half for an unresolved V gene and the rest for unknown reasons. Counted in this sample were approximately 99,000 clones; 58% of them appeared once. Of the sample, roughly 25% falls within the top ten clones. The sequenced sample was NKG2D-low CD8+ T cells sorted from blood. The label giving this sample's cell subset or site can be read as: sorted CD8+ NKG2D-low blood T cells. The receptors originated from a human donor with alopecia areata.

Comment on this clone: At one end the junction does not follow the germline gene, possibly because of a read error. The chain couples TRBV29-1 to TRBJ1-1, with unresolved D. CDR1 and CDR2 from the germline V gene are SQVTM and ANQGSEA. CDR3 length equals 10 residues. The CDR3 nucleotides are TGCAGCGTAGAAGACACTGAAGCTTTCTTT. Its translation is CSVEDTEAFF.

The chain couples TRBV28 to TRBJ2-1; D uncertain. V lost 2 bases and J 0 bases, leaving 11 bases between the germline ends. The CDR3 runs to 16 residues. Germline CDR1 and CDR2: MDHEN and SYDVKM. The CDR3 loop reads CASSLRTVTSYNEQFF. CDR3 DNA sequence: TGTGCCAGCAGTTTAAGAACGGTCACCTCCTACAATGAGCAGTTCTTC.

The rearrangement joins TRBV11-2 to TRBJ2-2; 7 bases fit TRBD2. The V and J ends lost 2 bases and 8 bases, in that order; junction bases with no gene match: 8. Germline V gene lookup returns CDR1 SGHAT and CDR2 FQNNGV. The CDR3 length is 15 residues. CDR3 region: CASSLNHFGRGELFF. The CDR3 DNA is TGTGCCAGCAGCTTAAACCACTTCGGGAGGGGGGAGCTGTTTTTT. The whole variable domain, filled in from reference TRBV11-2 and TRBJ2-2, reads EAGVAQSPRYKIIEKRQSVAFWCNPISGHATLYWYQQILGQGPKLLIQFQNNGVVDDSQLPKDRFSAERLKGVDSTLKIQPAKLEDSAVYLCASSLNHFGRGELFFGEGSRLTVL.

This sequence joins TRBV19 and TRBJ1-1; D uncertain. From germline, CDR1 is LNHDA and CDR2 SQIVND (reference sequence). This CDR3 spans 12 amino acids. V was cut by 7 bases and J by 8 bases, with 14 bases left in between. CDR3 nucleotides: TGTGCCAGTAAGACCGGCTGGGGAGAAGCTTTCTTT. Translation: CASKTGWGEAFF.

This clone was seen only once. V and J are TRBV7-9 and TRBJ1-5; the D gene is possibly TRBD1 (5 bases). V was cut by 5 bases and J by 1 base, with 12 bases left in between. CDR1 is SEHNR and CDR2 is FQNEAQ in the germline V gene (reference sequence). This CDR3 spans 15 amino acids. The CDR3 here is CASSPTGRSNQPQHF. In DNA, the CDR3 is TGTGCCAGCAGCCCTACGGGACGGAGCAATCAGCCCCAGCATTTT.

This clone showed up just a few times. V and J are TRBV15 and TRBJ2-4; TRBD2 matches at 7 bases. Germline V CDR1 and CDR2: LNHNV, YYDKDF (reference sequence). This CDR3 has 13 amino acids. J gave up 5 bases and V 9 bases, and 7 bases lay outside the gene matches. In DNA, the CDR3 is TGTGCCACGGAGCAGGGAGGGGAAAACATTCAGTACTTC. Its protein product is CATEQGGENIQYF.

The sample holds a few counts of this clone. The V gene is TRBV6-5, the J gene TRBJ2-2; the match to TRBD1 covers 7 bases. CDR1 is MNHEY and CDR2 is SVGAGI in the germline V gene. This CDR3 is built from 14 residues. Trimming removed 0 bases from V and 6 bases from J; junction bases left unmatched: 1. CDR3 in DNA: TGTGCCAGCAGTTACTCCGGACAGGCCGGGGAGCTGTTTTTT. This codes for CASSYSGQAGELFF.

This clone was detected only a few times. V is TRBV28 and J is TRBJ2-7; TRBD2 matches 7 bases. Germline V CDR1 and CDR2: MDHEN, SYDVKM. The CDR3 spans 13 residues. The V and J ends lost 3 bases and 2 bases, in that order; junction bases with no gene match: 1. The CDR3 loop reads CASSLAGAYEQYF. The CDR3 DNA reads as TGTGCCAGCAGTTTGGCGGGAGCCTACGAGCAGTACTTC.

This chain uses TRBV15 with TRBJ2-3; tentative D call: TRBD2 (5 bases). The germline V gene has CDR1 LNHNV and CDR2 YYDKDF (reference sequence). Trimming took off 1 base at V and 8 bases at J, with 13 bases between the two ends. The CDR3 runs to 14 residues. The CDR3 DNA reads as TGTGCCACCAGCAGAGCTGGGGATGGAGGTACGCAGTATTTT. This gives the protein CATSRAGDGGTQYF.

V gene TRBV27 combines with J gene TRBJ2-1; 7 nucleotides line up with TRBD2. Trimming cost V 2 bases and J 6 bases; bases outside gene matches: 7. CDR1 is MNHEY, CDR2 SMNVEV, per germline (reference sequence). The CDR3 runs 15 residues. The CDR3 here is CASSLGGSLSNEQFF. DNA for the CDR3: TGTGCCAGCAGTTTAGGCGGGAGCCTGAGCAATGAGCAGTTCTTC.

The chain recombines TRBV5-6 with TRBJ2-2; 10 positions agree with TRBD1. Germline V gives CDR1 SGHDT, CDR2 YYEEEE. The CDR3 is made up of 16 amino acids. Trimming at V came to 5 bases and at J to 5 bases, leaving 9 bases not matched to a gene. The CDR3 protein is CASRHRDRGRTGELFF. The CDR3 DNA reads TGTGCCAGCAGGCACCGGGACAGGGGCCGGACCGGGGAGCTGTTTTTT.

This chain's CDR3 is CASSLTTGTGDYEQYF. CDR3 nucleotide sequence: TGTGCCAGCTCCCTCACAACCGGGACAGGGGACTACGAGCAGTACTTC. This sequence joins TRBV18 and TRBJ2-7; 10 bases map to TRBD1. The germline V gene encodes CDR1 KGHSH and CDR2 LQKENI. CDR3 length: 16 amino acids. Germline trimming cut 6 bases from V and 3 bases from J; bases unmatched to any gene: 11.

The chain carries TRBV27 and TRBJ2-2; no reliable D call. The length of the CDR3 is 13 residues. Trimming took 2 bases from V and 4 from J, leaving 5 bases between them. From germline, CDR1 is MNHEY and CDR2 SMNVEV (reference sequence). CDR3 sequence: CASSLASTGELFF. The CDR3 DNA sequence: TGTGCCAGCAGTTTAGCATCCACCGGGGAGCTGTTTTTT.

V and J are TRBV5-8 and TRBJ2-5; TRBD2 aligns across 8 bases. The CDR3 consists of 17 residues. Germline V CDR1 and CDR2: SGHTS, YDEGEE. Unmatched junction bases numbered 10, after V lost 1 base and J lost 2 bases. For the CDR3, the DNA is TGTGCCAGCAGCTTGACATGGACGAAGCGGGGGCAAGAGACCCAGTACTTC. Encoded protein: CASSLTWTKRGQETQYF.

This clone has a single count. V and J are TRBV4-1 and TRBJ2-7; 9 nucleotides match TRBD2. Germline CDR1 and CDR2: MGHRA and YSYEKL. The CDR3 is made up of 15 amino acids. After removal of 3 bases from V and 2 bases from J, the junction contained 5 bases not matched to a gene. CDR3: CASSQSSGSPYEQYF. The CDR3 bases are TGCGCCAGCAGCCAGAGTAGCGGGAGCCCCTACGAGCAGTACTTC.

The V gene is TRBV5-1, the J gene TRBJ2-5, with 9 bases that match TRBD1. CDR3 length: 20 residues. Trimming removed 2 bases from V and 1 base from J; junction bases left unmatched: 18. The germline V gene has CDR1 SGHRS and CDR2 YFSETQ. The CDR3 nucleotides are TGCGCCAGCAGCTTCCCTTTATGGAATCAAAACAGGGGGCTCCAAGAGACCCAGTACTTC. Its translation: CASSFPLWNQNRGLQETQYF.

CDR3 nucleotide sequence: TGTGCCAGCAGCTTAAGAGCGGGAGAATACAATGAGCAGTTCTTC. It specifies CASSLRAGEYNEQFF. J is TRBJ2-1 and V is TRBV7-3; 8 bases are a match to TRBD2. V lost 1 base, J lost 4 bases, and 3 bases stayed unmatched. Germline CDR1 is SGHTA and CDR2 is FQGTGA. The CDR3 contains 15 residues.

This clone is a singleton in its sample. The chain has TRBV29-1 and TRBJ1-1, with a tentative D call TRBD1 (6 bases). V was trimmed by 6 bases and J by 5 bases, leaving 13 bases between them. The CDR3 has 12 amino acids. Germline CDR1 and CDR2: SQVTM and ANQGSEA. The CDR3 DNA follows: TGCAGCGTCTCGACAGGTAAAACTGAAGCTTTCTTT. This translates into CSVSTGKTEAFF.

This chain joins TRBV7-9 and TRBJ2-1; TRBD2 agrees at 7 bases. This CDR3 has 14 residues. Germline loops: CDR1 SEHNR, CDR2 FQNEAQ (reference sequence). J lost 2 bases, V lost 8 bases, and 6 bases had no gene match. CDR3 in amino acids: CASQLAGAYNEQFF. CDR3 bases: TGTGCCAGCCAATTAGCGGGTGCCTACAATGAGCAGTTCTTC.

The rearrangement joins TRBV27 to TRBJ2-7; 11 bases are a match to TRBD2. The J segment lost 5 bases and the V segment lost 4 bases, leaving 7 bases of the junction unmatched. This CDR3 is built from 15 residues. Germline-derived CDR1 and CDR2 are MNHEY and SMNVEV (reference sequence). Here the CDR3 reads CASSSSLAGGHEQYF. The CDR3 DNA reads TGTGCCAGCAGTTCGAGCCTAGCGGGAGGACACGAGCAGTACTTC.